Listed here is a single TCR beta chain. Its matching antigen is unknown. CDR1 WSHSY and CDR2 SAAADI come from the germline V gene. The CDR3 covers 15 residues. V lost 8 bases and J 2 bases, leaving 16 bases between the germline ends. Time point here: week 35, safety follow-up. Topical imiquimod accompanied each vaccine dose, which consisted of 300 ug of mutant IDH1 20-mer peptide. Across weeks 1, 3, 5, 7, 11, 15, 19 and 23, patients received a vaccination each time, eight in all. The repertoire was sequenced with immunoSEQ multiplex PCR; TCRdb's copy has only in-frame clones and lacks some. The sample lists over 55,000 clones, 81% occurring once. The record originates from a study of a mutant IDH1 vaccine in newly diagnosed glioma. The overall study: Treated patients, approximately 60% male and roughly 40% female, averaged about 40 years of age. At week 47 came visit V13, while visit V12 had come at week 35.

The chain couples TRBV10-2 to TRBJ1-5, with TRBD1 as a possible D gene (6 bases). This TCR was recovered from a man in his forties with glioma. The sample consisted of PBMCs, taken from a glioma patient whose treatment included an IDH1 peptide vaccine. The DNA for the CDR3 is TGCGCCAGCTGTGCAGGGGAGAGGGGCAATCAGCCCCAGCATTTT. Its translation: CASCAGERGNQPQHF.